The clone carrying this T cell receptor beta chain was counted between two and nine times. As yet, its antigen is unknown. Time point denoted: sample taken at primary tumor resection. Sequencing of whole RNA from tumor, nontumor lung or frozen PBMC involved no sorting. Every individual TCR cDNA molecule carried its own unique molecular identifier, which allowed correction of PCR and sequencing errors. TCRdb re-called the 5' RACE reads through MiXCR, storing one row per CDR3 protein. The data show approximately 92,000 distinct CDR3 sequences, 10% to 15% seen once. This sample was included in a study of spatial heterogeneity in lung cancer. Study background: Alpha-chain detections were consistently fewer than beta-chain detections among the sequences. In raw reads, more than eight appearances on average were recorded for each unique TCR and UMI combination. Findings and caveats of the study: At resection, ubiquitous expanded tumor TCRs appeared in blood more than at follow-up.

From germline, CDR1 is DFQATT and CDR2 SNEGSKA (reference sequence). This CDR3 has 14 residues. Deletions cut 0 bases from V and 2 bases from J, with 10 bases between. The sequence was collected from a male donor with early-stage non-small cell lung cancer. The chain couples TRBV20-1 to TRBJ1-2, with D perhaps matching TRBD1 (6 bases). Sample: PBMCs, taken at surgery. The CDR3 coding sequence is TGCAGTGCTAGAGATGGGGGCACAAACTATGGCTACACCTTC. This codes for CSARDGGTNYGYTF.